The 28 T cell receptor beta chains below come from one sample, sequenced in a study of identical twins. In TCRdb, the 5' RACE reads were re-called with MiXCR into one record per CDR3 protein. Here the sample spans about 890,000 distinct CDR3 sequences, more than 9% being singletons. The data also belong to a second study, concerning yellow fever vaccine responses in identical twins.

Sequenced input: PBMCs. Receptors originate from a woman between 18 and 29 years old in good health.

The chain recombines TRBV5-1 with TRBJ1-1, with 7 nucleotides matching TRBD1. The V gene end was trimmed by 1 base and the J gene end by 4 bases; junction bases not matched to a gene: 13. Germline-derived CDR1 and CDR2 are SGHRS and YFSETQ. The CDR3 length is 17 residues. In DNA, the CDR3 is TGCGCCAGCAGCTTGACGGAGACAGGGTGGTTCGGCACTGAAGCTTTCTTT. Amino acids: CASSLTETGWFGTEAFF.

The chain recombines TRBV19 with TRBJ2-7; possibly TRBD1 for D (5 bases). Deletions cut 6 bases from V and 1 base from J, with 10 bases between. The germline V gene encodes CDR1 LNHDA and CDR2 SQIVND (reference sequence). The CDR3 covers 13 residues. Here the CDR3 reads CASSVGLSYEQYV. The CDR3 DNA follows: TGTGCCAGTAGCGTGGGGCTGTCCTACGAGCAGTACGTC.

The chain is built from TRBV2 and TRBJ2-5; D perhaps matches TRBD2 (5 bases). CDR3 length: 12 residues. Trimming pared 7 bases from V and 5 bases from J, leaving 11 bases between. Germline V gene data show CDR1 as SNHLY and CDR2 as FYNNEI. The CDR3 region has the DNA TGTGCCAGCACCGCGGGCTGGGAGACCCAGTACTTC. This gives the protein CASTAGWETQYF.

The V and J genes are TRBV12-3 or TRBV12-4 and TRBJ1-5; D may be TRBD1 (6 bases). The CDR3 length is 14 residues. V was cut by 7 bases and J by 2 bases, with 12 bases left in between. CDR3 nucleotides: TGTGCCAGCACCGAGGGGGGTGGCAATCAGCCCCAGCATTTT. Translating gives CASTEGGGNQPQHF.

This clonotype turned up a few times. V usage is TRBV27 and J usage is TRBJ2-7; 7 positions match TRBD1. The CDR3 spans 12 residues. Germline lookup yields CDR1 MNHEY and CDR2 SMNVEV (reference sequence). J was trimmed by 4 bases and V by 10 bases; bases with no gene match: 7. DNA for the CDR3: TGTGCCACCCGCAAGGGGGCTTACGAGCAGTACTTC. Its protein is CATRKGAYEQYF.

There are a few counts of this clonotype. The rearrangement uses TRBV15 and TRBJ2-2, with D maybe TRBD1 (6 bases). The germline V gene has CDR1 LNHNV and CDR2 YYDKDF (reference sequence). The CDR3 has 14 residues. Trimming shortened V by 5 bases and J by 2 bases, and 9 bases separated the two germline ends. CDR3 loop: CATSRTDNTGELFF. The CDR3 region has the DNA TGTGCCACCAGCCGGACAGATAACACCGGGGAGCTGTTTTTT.

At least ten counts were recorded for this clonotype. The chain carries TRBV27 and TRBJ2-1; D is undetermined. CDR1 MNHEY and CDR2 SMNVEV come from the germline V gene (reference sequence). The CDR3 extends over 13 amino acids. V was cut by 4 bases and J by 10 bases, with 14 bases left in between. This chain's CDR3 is CASSSRATVEQFF. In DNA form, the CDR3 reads TGTGCCAGCAGTTCCCGGGCCACGGTAGAGCAGTTCTTC.

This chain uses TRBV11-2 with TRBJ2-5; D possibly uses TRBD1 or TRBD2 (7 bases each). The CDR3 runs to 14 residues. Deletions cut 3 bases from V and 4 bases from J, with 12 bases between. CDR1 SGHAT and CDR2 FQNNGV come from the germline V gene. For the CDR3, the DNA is TGTGCCAGCAGCTTCCCAGGGGGGGCAGAGACCCAGTACTTC. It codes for CASSFPGGAETQYF.

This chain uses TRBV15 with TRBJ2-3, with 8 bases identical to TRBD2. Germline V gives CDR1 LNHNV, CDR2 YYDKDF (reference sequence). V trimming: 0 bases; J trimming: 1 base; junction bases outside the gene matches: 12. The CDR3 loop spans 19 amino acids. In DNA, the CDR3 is TGTGCCACCAGCAGAGACCCCGGGGGGGGGAGAGGTGGCACAGATACGCAGTATTTT. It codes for CATSRDPGGGRGGTDTQYF.

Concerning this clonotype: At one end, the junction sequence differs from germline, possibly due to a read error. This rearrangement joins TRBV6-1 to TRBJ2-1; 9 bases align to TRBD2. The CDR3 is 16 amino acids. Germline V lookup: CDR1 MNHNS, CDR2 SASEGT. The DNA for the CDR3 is TGTGCCAGCAGTGGAATAGTAGCGGGAGCGGGAAATGGGCAGTTCTTC. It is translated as CASSGIVAGAGNGQFF.

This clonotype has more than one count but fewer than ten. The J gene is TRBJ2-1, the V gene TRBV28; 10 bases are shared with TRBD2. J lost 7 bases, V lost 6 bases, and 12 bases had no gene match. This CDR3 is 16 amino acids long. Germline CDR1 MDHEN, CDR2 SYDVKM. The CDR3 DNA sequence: TGTGCCAGCAGCCCCGCGGGTAGCGGGAGGAAGAATGAGCAGTTCTTC. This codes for CASSPAGSGRKNEQFF.

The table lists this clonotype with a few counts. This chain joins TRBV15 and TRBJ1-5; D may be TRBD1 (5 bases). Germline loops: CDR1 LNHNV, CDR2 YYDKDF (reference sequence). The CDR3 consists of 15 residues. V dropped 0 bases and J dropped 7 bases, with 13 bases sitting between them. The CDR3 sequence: CATSRDIGGEQPQHF. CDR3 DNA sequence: TGTGCCACCAGCAGAGATATTGGGGGGGAACAGCCCCAGCATTTT.

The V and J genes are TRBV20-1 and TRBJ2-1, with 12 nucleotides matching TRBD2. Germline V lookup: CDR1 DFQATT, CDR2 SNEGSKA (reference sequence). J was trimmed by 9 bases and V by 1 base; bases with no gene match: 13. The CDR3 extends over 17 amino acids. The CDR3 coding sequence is TGCAGTGCTAGAGTGCGGGGAGGACTAGCGGGATATGGTGAGCAGTTCTTC. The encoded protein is CSARVRGGLAGYGEQFF.

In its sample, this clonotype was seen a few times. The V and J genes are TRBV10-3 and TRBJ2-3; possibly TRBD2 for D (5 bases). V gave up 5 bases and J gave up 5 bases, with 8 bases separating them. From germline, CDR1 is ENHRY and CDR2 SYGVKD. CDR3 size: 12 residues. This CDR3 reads CAISQLGDTQYF. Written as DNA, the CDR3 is TGTGCCATCAGTCAACTAGGAGATACGCAGTATTTT.

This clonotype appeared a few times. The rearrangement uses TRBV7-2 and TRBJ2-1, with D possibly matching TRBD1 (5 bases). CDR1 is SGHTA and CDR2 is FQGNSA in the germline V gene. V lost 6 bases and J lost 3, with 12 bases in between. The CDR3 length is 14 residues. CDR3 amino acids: CASSPRTLYNEQFF. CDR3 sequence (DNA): TGTGCCAGCAGTCCCCGGACACTCTACAATGAGCAGTTCTTC.

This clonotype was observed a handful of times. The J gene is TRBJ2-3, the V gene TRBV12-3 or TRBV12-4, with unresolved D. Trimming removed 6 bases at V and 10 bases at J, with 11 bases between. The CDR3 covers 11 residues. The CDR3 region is CASSRSPSQYF. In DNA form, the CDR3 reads TGTGCCAGCAGCCGGTCCCCTTCGCAGTATTTT.

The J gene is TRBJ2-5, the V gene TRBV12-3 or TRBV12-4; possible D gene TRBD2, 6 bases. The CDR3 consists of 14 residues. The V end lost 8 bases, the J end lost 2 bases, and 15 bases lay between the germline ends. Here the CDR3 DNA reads TGTGCCAGCCACCCTGGTGGGGGGCAAGAGACCCAGTACTTC. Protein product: CASHPGGGQETQYF.

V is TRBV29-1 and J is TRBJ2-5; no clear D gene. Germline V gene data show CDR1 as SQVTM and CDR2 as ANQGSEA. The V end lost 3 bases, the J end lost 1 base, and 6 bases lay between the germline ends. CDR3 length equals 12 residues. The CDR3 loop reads CSVEWSQETQYF. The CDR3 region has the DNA TGCAGCGTTGAGTGGTCCCAAGAGACCCAGTACTTC. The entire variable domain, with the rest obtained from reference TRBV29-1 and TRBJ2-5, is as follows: SAVISQKPSRDICQRGTSLTIQCQVDSQVTMMFWYRQQPGQSLTLIATANQGSEATYESGFVIDKFPISRPNLTFSTLTVSNMSPEDSSIYLCSVEWSQETQYFGPGTRLLVL.

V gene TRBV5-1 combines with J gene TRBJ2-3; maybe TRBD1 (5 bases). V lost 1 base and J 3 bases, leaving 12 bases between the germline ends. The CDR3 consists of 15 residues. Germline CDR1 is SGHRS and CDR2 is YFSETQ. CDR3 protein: CASSLSLGATDTQYF. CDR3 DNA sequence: TGCGCCAGCAGCTTGAGTCTTGGGGCTACAGATACGCAGTATTTT. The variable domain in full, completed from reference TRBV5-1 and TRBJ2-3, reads KAGVTQTPRYLIKTRGQQVTLSCSPISGHRSVSWYQQTPGQGLQFLFEYFSETQRNKGNFPGRFSGRQFSNSRSEMNVSTLELGDSALYLCASSLSLGATDTQYFGPGTRLTVL.

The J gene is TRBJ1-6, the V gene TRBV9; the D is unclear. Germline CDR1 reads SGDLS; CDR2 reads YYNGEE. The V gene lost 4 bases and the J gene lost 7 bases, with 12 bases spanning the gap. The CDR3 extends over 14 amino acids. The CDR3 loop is CASSPLAANSPLHF. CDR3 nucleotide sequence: TGTGCCAGCAGCCCCTTGGCTGCAAATTCACCCCTCCACTTT.

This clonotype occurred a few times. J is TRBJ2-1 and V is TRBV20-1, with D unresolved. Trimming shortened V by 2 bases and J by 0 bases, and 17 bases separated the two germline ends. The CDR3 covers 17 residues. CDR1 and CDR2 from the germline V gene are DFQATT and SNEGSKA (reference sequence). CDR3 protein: CSARPSPRPSSYNEQFF. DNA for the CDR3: TGCAGTGCTAGACCTTCCCCACGCCCTAGCTCCTACAATGAGCAGTTCTTC.

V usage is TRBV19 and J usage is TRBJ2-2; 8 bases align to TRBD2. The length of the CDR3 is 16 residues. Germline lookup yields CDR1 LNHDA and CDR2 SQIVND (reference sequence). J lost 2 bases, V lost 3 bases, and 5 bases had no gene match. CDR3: CASSMRLAGNTGELFF. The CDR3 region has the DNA TGTGCCAGTAGTATGCGGCTAGCGGGTAACACCGGGGAGCTGTTTTTT.

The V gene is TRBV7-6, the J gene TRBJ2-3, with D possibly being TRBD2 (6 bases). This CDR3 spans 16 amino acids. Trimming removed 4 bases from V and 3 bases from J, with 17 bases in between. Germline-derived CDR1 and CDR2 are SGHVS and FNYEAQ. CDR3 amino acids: CASSSGGRSPTDTQYF. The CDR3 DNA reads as TGTGCCAGCAGCTCCGGTGGGAGGAGTCCGACAGATACGCAGTATTTT. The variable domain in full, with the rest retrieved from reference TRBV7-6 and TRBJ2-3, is GAGVSQSPRYKVTKRGQDVALRCDPISGHVSLYWYRQALGQGPEFLTYFNYEAQQDKSGLPNDRFSAERPEGSISTLTIQRTEQRDSAMYRCASSSGGRSPTDTQYFGPGTRLTVL.

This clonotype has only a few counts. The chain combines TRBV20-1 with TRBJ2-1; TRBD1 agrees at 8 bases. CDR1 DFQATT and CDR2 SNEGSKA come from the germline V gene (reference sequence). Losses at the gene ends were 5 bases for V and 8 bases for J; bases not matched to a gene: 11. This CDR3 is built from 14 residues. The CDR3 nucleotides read TGCAGTGCTCCGGACAGGGAGGATGAGTATGAGCAGTTCTTC. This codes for CSAPDREDEYEQFF.

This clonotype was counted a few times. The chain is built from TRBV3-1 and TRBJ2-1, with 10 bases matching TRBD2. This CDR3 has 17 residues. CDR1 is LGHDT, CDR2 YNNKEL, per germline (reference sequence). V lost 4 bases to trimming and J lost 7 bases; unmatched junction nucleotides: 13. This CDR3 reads CASSLSAGGYFRNEQFF. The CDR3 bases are TGTGCCAGCAGCCTCTCAGCGGGGGGGTATTTTAGGAATGAGCAGTTCTTC.

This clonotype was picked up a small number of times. CDR3 bases: TGCAGTGCTAGAGATGCCGGAGCGGGAGGGCCTAGGTCTGGGGAGCTGTTTTTT. Translated, it gives CSARDAGAGGPRSGELFF. The chain carries TRBV20-1 and TRBJ2-2, with TRBD2 matching over 10 bases. The J segment lost 8 bases and the V segment lost 0 bases, leaving 15 bases of the junction unmatched. The germline gives CDR1 DFQATT, CDR2 SNEGSKA (reference sequence). This CDR3 contains 18 residues.

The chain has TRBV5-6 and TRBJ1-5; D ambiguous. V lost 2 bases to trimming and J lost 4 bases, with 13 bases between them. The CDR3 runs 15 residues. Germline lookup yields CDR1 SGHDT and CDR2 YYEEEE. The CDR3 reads CASSLRYSDNQPQHF. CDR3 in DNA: TGTGCCAGCAGCTTACGGTACTCTGATAATCAGCCCCAGCATTTT. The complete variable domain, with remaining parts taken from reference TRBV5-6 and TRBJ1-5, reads DAGVTQSPTHLIKTRGQQVTLRCSPKSGHDTVSWYQQALGQGPQFIFQYYEEEERQRGNFPDRFSGHQFPNYSSELNVNALLLGDSALYLCASSLRYSDNQPQHFGDGTRLSIL.

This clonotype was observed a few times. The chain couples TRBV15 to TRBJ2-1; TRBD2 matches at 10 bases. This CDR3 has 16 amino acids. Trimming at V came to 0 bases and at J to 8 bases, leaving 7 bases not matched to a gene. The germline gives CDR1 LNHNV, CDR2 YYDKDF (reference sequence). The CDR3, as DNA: TGTGCCACCAGCAGAGATCGGTCTAGCGGGAGTGATGAGCAGTTCTTC. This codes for CATSRDRSSGSDEQFF.